The following is a T cell receptor (beta chain) sequence with its context. The target antigen is unknown. The sample originates from a study of CD8 T cells in ankylosing spondylitis. Whole-study findings and limits: There was reportedly significant enrichment of clones that were disease-linked in matched ankylosing spondylitis synovial fluid.

Quantitative 5'-RACE was performed with molecular barcodes, and it yielded the TCR beta libraries. TCRdb re-analysed the 5' RACE reads in MiXCR, keeping a single row per CDR3 protein. Among under 170,000 distinct CDR3 sequences, under 45% were seen once, and the ten largest hold over 12%. This CDR3 spans 12 amino acids. V was trimmed by 3 bases and J by 7 bases, leaving 12 bases between them. In germline, CDR1 is DFQATT, CDR2 SNEGSKA (reference sequence). The J gene is TRBJ2-5, the V gene TRBV20-1; unclear D gene. The sample comprised synovial fluid, either unsorted or a sorted T cell fraction (not recorded which). This clonotype was obtained from a male donor with ankylosing spondylitis. The CDR3 loop reads CSARTRWGTQYF. The CDR3 bases are TGCAGTGCTAGGACGAGATGGGGGACCCAGTACTTC.